The 8 T cell receptor beta chains reported below all come from one sample, sequenced in a study of blood T cell repertoires in COVID-19. The table came from immunoSEQ multiplex PCR; TCRdb's copy has only in-frame clones and leaves some out. The table lists about 78,000 clones, over 80% of them singletons. What was sequenced was peripheral blood. These receptors originate from a man in his fifties or sixties with active or convalescent COVID-19.

This chain uses TRBV4-3 with TRBJ2-1; D unclear. The germline gives CDR1 LGHNA, CDR2 YSLEER. The CDR3 runs to 15 residues. Deletions cut 0 bases from V and 2 bases from J, with 8 bases between. Here the CDR3 DNA reads TGCGCCAGCAGCCAAGATCTAAGCCCCTACAATGAGCAGTTCTTC. Translation: CASSQDLSPYNEQFF.

The V and J genes are TRBV5-6 and TRBJ1-2; D not certain. The CDR3 is 11 amino acids. CDR1 is SGHDT and CDR2 is YYEEEE in the germline V gene. V lost 7 bases to trimming and J lost 7 bases, with 11 bases between them. This chain's CDR3 is CASSLGSGYTF. The CDR3 bases are TGTGCCAGCTCCCTAGGGAGTGGCTACACCTTC.

This chain connects TRBV7-2 to TRBJ2-2; D gene uncertain. V was clipped by 5 bases and J by 10 bases, with 11 bases between them. CDR1 and CDR2 (germline): SGHTA, FQGNSA. The CDR3 is 12 residues long. The CDR3: CASSLLVQELFF. CDR3 coding DNA: TGTGCCAGCAGCCTACTGGTGCAGGAGCTGTTTTTT.

This clone was observed once. This chain links TRBV6-2 or TRBV6-3 with TRBJ1-5; tentative D call: TRBD1 (5 bases). Germline V gives CDR1 MNHEY, CDR2 SVGEGT. Trimming stripped 6 bases from V and 3 bases from J, with 15 bases between. This CDR3 region has 15 residues. CDR3 nucleotides: TGTGCCAGCAGCACCGACAGATTACTCAATCAGCCCCAGCATTTT. Translated, it gives CASSTDRLLNQPQHF.

This clone has a handful of counts. The V and J genes are TRBV4-1 and TRBJ1-4; D is unresolved. The ends were cut back, 4 bases at V and 12 bases at J, with 21 bases in the middle. The CDR3 is made up of 15 amino acids. Per germline, CDR1 MGHRA and CDR2 YSYEKL. In nucleotides, the CDR3 is TGCGCCAGCAGCCGAGACAAAGTCCCCGCCCGGGAACTGTTTTTT. Residues: CASSRDKVPARELFF.

This chain uses TRBV2 with TRBJ1-1; D remains ambiguous. The V gene lost 6 bases and the J gene lost 3 bases, with 17 bases spanning the gap. The CDR3 runs to 15 residues. The germline gives CDR1 SNHLY, CDR2 FYNNEI. This CDR3 is CASREWARPYTEAFF. As DNA, the CDR3 is TGTGCCAGCAGAGAGTGGGCCCGGCCCTACACTGAAGCTTTCTTT.

Points on this clone: The same CDR3 arises from other DNA sequences in this sample as well. The gene calls are TRBV3-1 (or the pseudogene TRBV3-2) and TRBJ1-5; the match to TRBD1 covers 9 bases. The germline CDR1 and CDR2 sequences are LGHDT and YNNKEL (reference sequence). With 3 bases clipped from V and 1 base from J, the junction kept 1 base outside the gene matches. The CDR3 loop spans 15 amino acids. The CDR3 bases are TGTGCCAGCAGCCAGGGGACAGGGAGCAATCAGCCCCAGCATTTT. It is translated as CASSQGTGSNQPQHF.

The V and J genes are TRBV15 and TRBJ1-1, with D tentatively TRBD1 (5 bases). The CDR3 sequence is 15 residues long. V lost 0 bases, J lost 4 bases, and 12 bases lay in between. Germline loops: CDR1 LNHNV, CDR2 YYDKDF (reference sequence). This CDR3 is CATSRDPAGTTEAFF. The CDR3 coding sequence is TGTGCCACCAGCAGAGACCCCGCGGGGACCACTGAAGCTTTCTTT.